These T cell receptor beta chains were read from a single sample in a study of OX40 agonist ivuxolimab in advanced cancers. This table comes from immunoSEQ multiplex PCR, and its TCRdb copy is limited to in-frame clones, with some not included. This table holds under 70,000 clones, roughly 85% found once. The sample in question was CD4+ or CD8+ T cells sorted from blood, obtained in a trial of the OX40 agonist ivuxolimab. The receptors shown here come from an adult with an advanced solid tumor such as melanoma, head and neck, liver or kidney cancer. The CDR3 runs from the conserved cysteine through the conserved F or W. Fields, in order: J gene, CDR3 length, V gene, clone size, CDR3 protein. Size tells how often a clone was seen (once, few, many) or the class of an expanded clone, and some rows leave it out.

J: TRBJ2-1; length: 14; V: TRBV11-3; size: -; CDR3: CASSLGTSGRKQFF
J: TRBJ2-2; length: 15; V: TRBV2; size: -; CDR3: CASSEDRGGTGELFF
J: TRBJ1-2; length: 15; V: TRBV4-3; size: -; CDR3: CASSRQLQGDYGYTF
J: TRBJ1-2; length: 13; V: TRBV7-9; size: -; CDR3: CASRPGTDYGYTF
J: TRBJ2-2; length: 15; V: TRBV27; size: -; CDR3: CASSLIITGIGELFF
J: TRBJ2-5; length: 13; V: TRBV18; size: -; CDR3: CASSTDNRETQYF
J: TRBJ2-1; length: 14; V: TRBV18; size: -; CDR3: CASSPPQRANEQFF
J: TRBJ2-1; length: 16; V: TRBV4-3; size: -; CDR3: CASSQGTSGAPHEQFF
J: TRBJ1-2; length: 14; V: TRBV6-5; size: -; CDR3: CASSYSRQGDGYTF
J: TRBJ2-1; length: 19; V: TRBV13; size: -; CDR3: CASSGAHDPGTWGSNEQFF
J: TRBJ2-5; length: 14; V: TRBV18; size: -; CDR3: CASSPSRGGETQYF
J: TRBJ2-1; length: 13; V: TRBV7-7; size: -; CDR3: CASSLSREGEQFF
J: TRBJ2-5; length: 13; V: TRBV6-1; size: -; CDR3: CANQQGSQETQYF
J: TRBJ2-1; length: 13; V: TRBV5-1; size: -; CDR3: CASSLSANNEQFF
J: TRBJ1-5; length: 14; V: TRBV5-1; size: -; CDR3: CASSQGTGDQPQHF
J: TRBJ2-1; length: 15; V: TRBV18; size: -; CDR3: CASSPLRASYNEQFF
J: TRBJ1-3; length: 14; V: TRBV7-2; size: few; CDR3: CASSLAGSGNTIYF
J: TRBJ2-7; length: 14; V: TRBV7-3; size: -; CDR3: CASSPSVQNYEQYF
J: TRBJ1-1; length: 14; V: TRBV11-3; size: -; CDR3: CASSPGPMNTEAFF
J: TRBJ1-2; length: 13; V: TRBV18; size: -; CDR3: CASSLPGVGGYTF
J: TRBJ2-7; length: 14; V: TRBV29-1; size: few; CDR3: CSVREGGGSYEQYF
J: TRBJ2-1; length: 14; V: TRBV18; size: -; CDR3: CASSGRKGYNEQFF
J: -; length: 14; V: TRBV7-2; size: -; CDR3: CASSRQGVSYEQYF
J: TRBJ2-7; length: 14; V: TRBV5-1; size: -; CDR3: CASSLGDTGYEQYF
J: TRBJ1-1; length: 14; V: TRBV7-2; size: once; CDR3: CASSLGRGSTEAFF
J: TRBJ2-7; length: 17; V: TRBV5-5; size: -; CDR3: CASSFLAGGFFSYEQYF
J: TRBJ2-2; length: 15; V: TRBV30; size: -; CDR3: CAWSPGHSNTGELFF
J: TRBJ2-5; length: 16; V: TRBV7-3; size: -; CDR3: CASSFTNRGGQETQYF
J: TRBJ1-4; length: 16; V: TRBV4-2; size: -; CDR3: CASSQEAGQGNEKLFF
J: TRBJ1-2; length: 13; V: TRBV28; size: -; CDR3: CASSSGNRGGYTF
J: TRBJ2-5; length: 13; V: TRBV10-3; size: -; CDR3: CAISDGTQETQYF
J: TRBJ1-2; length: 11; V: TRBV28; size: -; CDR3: CASSGRLGYTF
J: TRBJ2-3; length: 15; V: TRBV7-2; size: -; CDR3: CASTEHGISTDTQYF
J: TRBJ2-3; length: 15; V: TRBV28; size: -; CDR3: CASSTGQRSTDTQYF
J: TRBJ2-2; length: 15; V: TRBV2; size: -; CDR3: CASKWGQGLTGELFF
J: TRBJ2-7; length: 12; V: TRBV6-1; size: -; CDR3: CASGRERYEQYF
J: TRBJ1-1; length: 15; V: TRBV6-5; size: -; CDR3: CASTRQSVLDTEAFF
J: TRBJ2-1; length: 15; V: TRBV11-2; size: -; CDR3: CASSLDPDGGYEQFF
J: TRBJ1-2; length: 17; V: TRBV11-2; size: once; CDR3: CASSLNGGNGANYGYTF
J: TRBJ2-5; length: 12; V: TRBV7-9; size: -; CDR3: CASSRRQETQYF